This T cell receptor (beta chain) was sequenced in a study of graft-versus-host responses after intestinal transplantation. Study overall: Isolated intestinal, liver-intestinal, or multivisceral transplants were what recipients had.

Libraries were prepared by immunoSEQ multiplex PCR; TCRdb keeps only in-frame clonotypes and omits some of them. This sample has 75,000 to 100,000 clones, with roughly 83% found just once. Findings and limits, study-wide: Investigators detected GvH clones in recipient marrow, with some emerging earlier in ileum or blood.

This clone was seen a single time. Its antigen is unknown. The V gene's germline CDR1 is SGHAT and CDR2 FQDESV (reference sequence). The CDR3 spans 15 residues. With 1 base removed from V and 4 bases from J, the gap between germline ends came to 10 bases. The receptor was isolated from a human patient who received an intestinal transplant, so some T cells may come from the graft donor. The sample in question was PBMCs, obtained 255 days after intestinal transplant. V is TRBV11-1 and J is TRBJ2-2; D call uncertain. CDR3 in amino acids: CASSLEVLGTGELFF. The CDR3 coding sequence is TGTGCCAGCAGCTTAGAAGTCCTGGGCACCGGGGAGCTGTTTTTT. Based on the CDR3 plus reference TRBV11-1 and TRBJ2-2, the full variable domain is EAEVAQSPRYKITEKSQAVAFWCDPISGHATLYWYRQILGQGPELLVQFQDESVVDDSQLPKDRFSAERLKGVDSTLKIQPAELGDSAMYLCASSLEVLGTGELFFGEGSRLTVL.